This T cell receptor (beta chain) came from a study of T cell repertoires in cytomegalovirus infection (dated by TCRdb to between 2017 and 2020). Concerning the study at large: The peptide stimulations were aimed at well-studied HLA-B-restricted epitopes as well as recently identified HLA-C-restricted CMV epitopes, whose presentation resists viral immunomodulation. Donor HLA type was relevant to the analysis, as public TCR beta signatures indicated carriage of CMV infection together with the matching HLA type. Here is what the overall study found, with its caveats: The ex vivo response was dominated by HLA-C-restricted CMV-specific TCR beta clonotypes, which also provided the single most frequent clonotype in two of eight donors. In both this cohort and an independent roughly 350-donor cohort, the cumulative frequency of public TCR beta family members distinguished carriers of CMV infection plus the relevant HLA type.

Sequencing was performed on an Illumina HiSeq 1500. Using fastp trimming at Q25 and MiXCR clonotype assembly, TCRdb reanalyzed the public sequencing data and kept in-frame beta chains. One record per CDR3 amino acid sequence lists the most common genes and DNA. For this sample there are 640,000 or so distinct CDR3 sequences; around 31% appear just once. The leading ten clones occupy approximately 18% of the sample. Comment on this clonotype: Its recognized antigen is unknown. Base qualities are missing; no much larger clone stands one base away.

The treatment or condition label, as the study defines it: in vitro stimulation with specific CMV peptide epitopes to enrich CMV-specific T cells. Reading from cysteine to phenylalanine, the CDR3 counts 14 amino acids. The sequence is cut down to CDR3 DNA, 42 bases in frame from base 1. The junction shows trimming of 5 bases on V and 9 bases on J, and the gene matches do not reach 10 bases of it. The V gene is TRBV12-3 or TRBV12-4 and the J gene is TRBJ1-5, with 7 bases in between that match TRBD1. The sample consisted of cultured PBMCs, taken from culture after CMV antigen stimulation. This clonotype was sampled from a human donor in good health (CMV status not recorded). Some clones in this sample may be carry-over from other donors' samples. The CDR3 reads CASSLRDSHRPQHF. The sequence in DNA is TGTGCCAGCAGTCTCCGGGACAGCCATCGGCCCCAGCATTTT.